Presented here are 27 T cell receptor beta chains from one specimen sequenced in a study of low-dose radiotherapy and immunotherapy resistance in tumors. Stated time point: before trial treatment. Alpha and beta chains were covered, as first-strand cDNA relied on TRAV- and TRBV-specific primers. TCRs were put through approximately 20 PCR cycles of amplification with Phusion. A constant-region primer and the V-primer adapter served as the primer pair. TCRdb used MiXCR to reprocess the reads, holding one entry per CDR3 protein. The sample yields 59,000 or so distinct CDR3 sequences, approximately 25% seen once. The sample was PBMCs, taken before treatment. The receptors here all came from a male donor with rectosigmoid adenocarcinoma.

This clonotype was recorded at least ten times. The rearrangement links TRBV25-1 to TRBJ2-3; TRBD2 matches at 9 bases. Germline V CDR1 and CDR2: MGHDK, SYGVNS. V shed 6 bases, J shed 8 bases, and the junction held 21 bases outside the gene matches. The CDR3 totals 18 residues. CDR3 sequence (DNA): TGTGCCAGCAGCGCTGTAGCGGGAGATTCTATTTTTGTTGGTACGCAGTATTTT. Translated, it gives CASSAVAGDSIFVGTQYF.

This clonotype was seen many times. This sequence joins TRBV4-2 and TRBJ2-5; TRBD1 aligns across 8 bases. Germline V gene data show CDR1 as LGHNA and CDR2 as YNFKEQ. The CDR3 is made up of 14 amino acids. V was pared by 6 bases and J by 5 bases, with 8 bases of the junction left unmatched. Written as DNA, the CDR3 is TGTGCCAGCAGAGAGCAGGGGGCTGGGGAGACCCAGTACTTC. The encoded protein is CASREQGAGETQYF.

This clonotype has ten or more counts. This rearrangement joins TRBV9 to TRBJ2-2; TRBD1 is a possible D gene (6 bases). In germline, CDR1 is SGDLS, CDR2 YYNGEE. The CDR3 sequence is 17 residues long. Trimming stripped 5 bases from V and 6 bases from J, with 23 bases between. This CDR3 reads CASRDSRGRSGPGELFF. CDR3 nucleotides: TGTGCCAGCAGGGATAGCAGGGGTCGATCTGGGCCCGGGGAGCTGTTTTTT.

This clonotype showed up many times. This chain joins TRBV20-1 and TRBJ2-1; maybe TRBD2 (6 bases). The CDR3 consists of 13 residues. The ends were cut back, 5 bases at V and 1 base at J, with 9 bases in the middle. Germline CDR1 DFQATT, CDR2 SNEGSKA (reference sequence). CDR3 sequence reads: CSAPSVSYNEQFF. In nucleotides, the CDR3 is TGCAGTGCTCCTAGCGTTTCCTACAATGAGCAGTTCTTC.

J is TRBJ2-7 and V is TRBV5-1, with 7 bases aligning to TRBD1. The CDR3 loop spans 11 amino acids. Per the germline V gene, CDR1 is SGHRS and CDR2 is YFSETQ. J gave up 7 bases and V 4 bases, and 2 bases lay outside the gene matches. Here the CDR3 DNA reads TGCGCCAGCAGCCAGGACAGGGAGCAGTACTTC. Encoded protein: CASSQDREQYF.

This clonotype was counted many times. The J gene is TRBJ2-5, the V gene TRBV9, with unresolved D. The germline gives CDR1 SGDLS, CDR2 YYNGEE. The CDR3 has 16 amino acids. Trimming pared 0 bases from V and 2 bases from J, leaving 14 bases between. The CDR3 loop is CASSVAGLTRQETQYF. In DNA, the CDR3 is TGTGCCAGCAGCGTAGCGGGTCTGACCCGGCAAGAGACCCAGTACTTC.

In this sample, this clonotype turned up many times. The CDR3 region is CAISELNGIEEAFF. DNA for the CDR3: TGTGCCATCAGTGAGTTAAATGGGATAGAGGAAGCTTTCTTT. The rearrangement uses TRBV10-3 and TRBJ1-1; D uncertain. V was cut by 1 base and J by 8 bases, with 14 bases left in between. In germline, CDR1 is ENHRY, CDR2 SYGVKD. CDR3 length: 14 amino acids.

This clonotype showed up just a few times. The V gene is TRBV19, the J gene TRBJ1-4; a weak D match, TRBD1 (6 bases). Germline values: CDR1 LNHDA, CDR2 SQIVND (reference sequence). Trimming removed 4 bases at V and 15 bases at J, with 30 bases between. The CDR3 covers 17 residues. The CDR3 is CASSTPPADSTLPMVFF. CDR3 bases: TGTGCCAGTAGTACGCCGCCGGCGGACAGTACCCTACCAATGGTGTTTTTT.

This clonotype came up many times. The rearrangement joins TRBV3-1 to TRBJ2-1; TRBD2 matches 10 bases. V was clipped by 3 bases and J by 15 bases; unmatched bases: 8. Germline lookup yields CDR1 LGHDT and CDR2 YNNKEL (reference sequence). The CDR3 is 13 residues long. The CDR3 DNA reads TGTGCCAGCAGCCAGGACCTAGCGGGGGTTCGGTTCTTC. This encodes CASSQDLAGVRFF.

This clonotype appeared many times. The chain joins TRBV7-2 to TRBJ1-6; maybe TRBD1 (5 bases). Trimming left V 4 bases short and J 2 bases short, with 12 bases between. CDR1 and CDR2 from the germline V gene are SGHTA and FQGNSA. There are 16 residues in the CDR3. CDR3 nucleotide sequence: TGTGCCAGCAGCTGGTCCGGGACGACCTATAATTCACCCCTCCACTTT. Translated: CASSWSGTTYNSPLHF.

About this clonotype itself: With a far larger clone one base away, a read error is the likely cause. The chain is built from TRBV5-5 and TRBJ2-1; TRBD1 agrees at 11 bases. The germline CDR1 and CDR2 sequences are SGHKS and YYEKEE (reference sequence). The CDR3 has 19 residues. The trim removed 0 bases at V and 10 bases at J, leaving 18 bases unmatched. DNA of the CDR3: TGTGCCAGCAGCTTGGTTGGGACAGGGGGAAACACTCTAACCTACGAGCAGTTCTTC. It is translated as CASSLVGTGGNTLTYEQFF.

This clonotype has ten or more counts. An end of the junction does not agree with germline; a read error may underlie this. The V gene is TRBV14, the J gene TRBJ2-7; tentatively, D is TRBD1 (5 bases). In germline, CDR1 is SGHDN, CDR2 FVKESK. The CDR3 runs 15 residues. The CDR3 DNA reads TGTGCCAGCAGCCACGCCGGAACAGGCGCTACGAAGAGTAGCTTC. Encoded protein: CASSHAGTGATKSSF.

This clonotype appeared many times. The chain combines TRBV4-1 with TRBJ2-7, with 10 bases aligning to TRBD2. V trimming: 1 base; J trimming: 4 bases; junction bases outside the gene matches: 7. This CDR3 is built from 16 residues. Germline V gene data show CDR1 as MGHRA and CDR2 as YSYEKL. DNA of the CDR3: TGCGCCAGCAGCCAAGGAGCGACTAGCGGGCGTTACGAGCAGTACTTC. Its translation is CASSQGATSGRYEQYF.

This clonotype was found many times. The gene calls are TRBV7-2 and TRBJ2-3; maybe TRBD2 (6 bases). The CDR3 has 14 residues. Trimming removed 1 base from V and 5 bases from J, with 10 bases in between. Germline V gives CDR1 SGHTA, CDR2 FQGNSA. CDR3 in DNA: TGTGCCAGCAGCTTAGAGGAGGGGAGAGATACGCAGTATTTT. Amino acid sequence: CASSLEEGRDTQYF.

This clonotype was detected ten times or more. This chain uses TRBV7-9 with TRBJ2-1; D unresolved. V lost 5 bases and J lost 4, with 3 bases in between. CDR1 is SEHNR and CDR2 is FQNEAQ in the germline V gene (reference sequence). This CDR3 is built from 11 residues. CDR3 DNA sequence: TGTGCCAGCAGCCCGTACAATGAGCAGTTCTTC. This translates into CASSPYNEQFF.

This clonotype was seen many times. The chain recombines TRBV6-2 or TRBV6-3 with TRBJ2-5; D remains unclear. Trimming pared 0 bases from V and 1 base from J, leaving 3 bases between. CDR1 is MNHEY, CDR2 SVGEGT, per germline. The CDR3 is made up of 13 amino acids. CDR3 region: CASSYSGQETQYF. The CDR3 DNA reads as TGTGCCAGCAGTTACTCGGGCCAAGAGACCCAGTACTTC.

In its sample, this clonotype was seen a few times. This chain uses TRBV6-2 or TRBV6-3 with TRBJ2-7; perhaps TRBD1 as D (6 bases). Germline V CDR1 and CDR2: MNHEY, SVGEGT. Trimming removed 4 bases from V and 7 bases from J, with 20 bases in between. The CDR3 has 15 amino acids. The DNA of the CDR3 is TGTGCCAGCAGTTTCCTCCTTGGGGGCGTGAATGAGCAGTACTTC. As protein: CASSFLLGGVNEQYF.

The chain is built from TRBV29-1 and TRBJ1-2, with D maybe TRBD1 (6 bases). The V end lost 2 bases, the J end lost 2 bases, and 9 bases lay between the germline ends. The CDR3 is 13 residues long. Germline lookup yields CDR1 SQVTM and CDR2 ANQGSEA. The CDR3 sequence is CSVEWQGNYGYTF. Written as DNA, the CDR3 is TGCAGCGTTGAATGGCAGGGGAACTATGGCTACACCTTC.

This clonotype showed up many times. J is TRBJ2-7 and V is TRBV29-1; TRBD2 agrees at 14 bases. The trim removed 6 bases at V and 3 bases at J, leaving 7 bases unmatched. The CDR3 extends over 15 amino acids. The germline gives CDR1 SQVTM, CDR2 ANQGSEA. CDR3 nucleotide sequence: TGCAGCGTCCAACCCGGGACTAGCGGGAGCTACGAGCAGTACTTC. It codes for CSVQPGTSGSYEQYF.

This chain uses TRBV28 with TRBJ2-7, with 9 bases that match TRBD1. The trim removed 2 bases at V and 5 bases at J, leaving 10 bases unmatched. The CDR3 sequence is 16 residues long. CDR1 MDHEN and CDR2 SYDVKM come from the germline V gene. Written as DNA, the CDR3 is TGTGCCAGCAGTTTACTGCCGGGACAGGGAGGGGACGAGCAGTACTTC. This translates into CASSLLPGQGGDEQYF.

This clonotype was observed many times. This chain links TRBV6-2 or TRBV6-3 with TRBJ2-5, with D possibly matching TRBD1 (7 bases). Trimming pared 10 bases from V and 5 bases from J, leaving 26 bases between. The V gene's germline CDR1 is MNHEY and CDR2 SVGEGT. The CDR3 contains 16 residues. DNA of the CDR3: TGTGCCACCGGGGCCCACAGGGGAGGTTGGGCGGAGACCCAGTACTTC. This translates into CATGAHRGGWAETQYF.

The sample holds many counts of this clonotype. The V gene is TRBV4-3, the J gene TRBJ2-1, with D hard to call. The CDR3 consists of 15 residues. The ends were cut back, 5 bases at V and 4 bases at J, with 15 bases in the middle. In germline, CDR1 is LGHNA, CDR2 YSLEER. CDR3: CASSIDSNTYNEQFF. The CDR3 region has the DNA TGCGCCAGCAGCATCGACTCCAACACATACAATGAGCAGTTCTTC.

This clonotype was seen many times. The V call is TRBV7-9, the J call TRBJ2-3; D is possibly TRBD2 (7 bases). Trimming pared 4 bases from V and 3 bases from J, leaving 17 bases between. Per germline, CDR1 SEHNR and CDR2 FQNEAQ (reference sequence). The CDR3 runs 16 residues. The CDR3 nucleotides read TGTGCCAGCAGCTACAAGGGAGGGGGGGGGACAGATACGCAGTATTTT. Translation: CASSYKGGGGTDTQYF.

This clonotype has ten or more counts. Written as DNA, the CDR3 is TGTGCCAGCAGCCAAGTGACCACCCCGACCGGGGAGCTGTTTTTT. Translation gives CASSQVTTPTGELFF. V and J are TRBV3-1 and TRBJ2-2; the D is unclear. Germline loops: CDR1 LGHDT, CDR2 YNNKEL (reference sequence). Between the trimmed V and J ends, which lost 1 base and 5 bases, there was a span of 11 bases. The CDR3 is 15 amino acids.

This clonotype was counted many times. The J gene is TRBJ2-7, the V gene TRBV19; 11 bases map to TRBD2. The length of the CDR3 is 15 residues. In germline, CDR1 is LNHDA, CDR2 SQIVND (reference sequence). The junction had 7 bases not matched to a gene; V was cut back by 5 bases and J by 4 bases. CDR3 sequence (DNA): TGTGCCAGTAGTCCTTCCGGGACTAGCGGATACGAGCAGTACTTC. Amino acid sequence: CASSPSGTSGYEQYF.

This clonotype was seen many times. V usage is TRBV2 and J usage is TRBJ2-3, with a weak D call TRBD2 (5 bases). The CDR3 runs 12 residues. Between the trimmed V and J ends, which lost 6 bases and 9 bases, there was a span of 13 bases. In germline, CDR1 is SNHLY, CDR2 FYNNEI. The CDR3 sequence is CASSGERRTQYF. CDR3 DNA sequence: TGTGCCAGCAGCGGGGAGAGGCGGACGCAGTATTTT.

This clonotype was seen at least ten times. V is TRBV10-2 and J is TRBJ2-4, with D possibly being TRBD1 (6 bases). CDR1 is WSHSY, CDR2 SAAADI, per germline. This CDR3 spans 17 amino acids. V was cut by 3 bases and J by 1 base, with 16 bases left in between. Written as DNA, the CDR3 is TGCGCCAGCAGTGATCCCGGAACAGGGCTGGCCAAAAACATTCAGTACTTC. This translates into CASSDPGTGLAKNIQYF.